A single sample gave rise to the 30 T cell receptor beta chains below, sequenced in a study of metastatic and nonmetastatic thyroid tumors. Before thyroid surgery, none of the patients had received any treatment. TCRdb reanalyzed the PCR reads via MiXCR. Seen here are around 20,000 clones, 23% observed once, and the top ten hold 71%. Sequenced: blood. The receptors shown here come from a male donor with papillary thyroid cancer or a benign thyroid nodule (not recorded which). Some clones in this sample may be carry-over from other donors' samples.

This clone was recorded many times. The chain employs TRBV20-1 and TRBJ1-6, with D possibly being TRBD1 (5 bases). Germline CDR1 DFQATT, CDR2 SNEGSKA (reference sequence). The CDR3 totals 14 residues. Deletions cut 1 base from V and 10 bases from J, with 14 bases between. The chain's CDR3 is CSARGARAGSPLHF. The DNA for the CDR3 is TGCAGTGCTAGAGGGGCCAGGGCCGGGTCACCCCTCCACTTT.

This chain uses TRBV7-7 with TRBJ2-1; the match to TRBD2 covers 10 bases. This CDR3 has 15 residues. Germline CDR1 reads SSHAT; CDR2 reads FNYEAQ (reference sequence). After removal of 4 bases from V and 9 bases from J, the junction contained 9 bases not matched to a gene. Here the CDR3 DNA reads TGTGCCAGCAGCTCAGGGCTAGCGGGAGTAAGTGAGCAGTTCTTC. Translated: CASSSGLAGVSEQFF. Using reference TRBV7-7 and TRBJ2-1 for the parts outside the CDR3, the full variable domain is GAGVSQSPRYKVTKRGQDVTLRCDPISSHATLYWYQQALGQGPEFLTYFNYEAQPDKSGLPSDRFSAERPEGSISTLTIQRTEQRDSAMYRCASSSGLAGVSEQFFGPGTRLTVL.

The gene calls are TRBV5-4 and TRBJ1-4; 7 bases line up with TRBD1. With 9 bases clipped from V and 3 bases from J, the junction kept 8 bases outside the gene matches. CDR1 SGHNT and CDR2 YYREEE come from the germline V gene (reference sequence). CDR3 size: 14 residues. The CDR3: CATTDRAANEKLFF. CDR3 coding DNA: TGTGCCACCACCGACAGGGCTGCTAATGAAAAACTGTTTTTT.

At least ten counts were recorded for this clone. J is TRBJ2-2 and V is TRBV20-1; TRBD2 aligns across 8 bases. Germline CDR1 is DFQATT and CDR2 is SNEGSKA (reference sequence). CDR3 size: 15 residues. Trimming cost V 1 base and J 5 bases; bases outside gene matches: 6. Here the CDR3 DNA reads TGCAGTGCTAGAGTCAGCGGGAGACGTACCGGGGAGCTGTTTTTT. It yields the protein CSARVSGRRTGELFF.

This clone has at least ten counts. This chain links TRBV20-1 with TRBJ1-5; D uncertain. Deletions cut 4 bases from V and 1 base from J, with 5 bases between. Germline V gene data show CDR1 as DFQATT and CDR2 as SNEGSKA (reference sequence). The CDR3 spans 12 residues. The CDR3 protein is CSAKGSNQPQHF. The CDR3 region has the DNA TGCAGTGCTAAAGGGAGCAATCAGCCCCAGCATTTT.

The chain employs TRBV20-1 and TRBJ2-1; maybe TRBD1 (5 bases). This CDR3 is built from 13 residues. Trimming removed 5 bases from V and 9 bases from J, with 17 bases in between. Germline CDR1 is DFQATT and CDR2 is SNEGSKA (reference sequence). The CDR3 protein is CSAASRIGVEQFF. CDR3 bases: TGCAGTGCTGCCAGCCGGATAGGGGTTGAGCAGTTCTTC.

Ten or more counts support this clone. The CDR3 reads CASSLAAGTGELFF. In DNA form, the CDR3 reads TGTGCCAGCAGCTTGGCCGCGGGCACCGGGGAGCTGTTTTTT. This chain connects TRBV7-3 to TRBJ2-2; possible D gene TRBD2, 5 bases. With 3 bases removed from V and 4 bases from J, the gap between germline ends came to 9 bases. Germline V gene sequence: CDR1 SGHTA, CDR2 FQGTGA. This CDR3 contains 14 residues.

This clone was detected many times. The chain recombines TRBV11-1 with TRBJ2-1; no definite D call. V was pared by 5 bases and J by 6 bases, with 8 bases between. Germline V gene sequence: CDR1 SGHAT, CDR2 FQDESV (reference sequence). The CDR3 runs 12 residues. The CDR3 nucleotides read TGTGCCAGCAGCCCAGTCGTCAATGAGCAGTTCTTC. Encoded protein: CASSPVVNEQFF.

This clone was seen at least ten times. The rearrangement joins TRBV6-1 to TRBJ2-3; D uncertain. CDR3 length: 16 residues. Trimming took 3 bases from V and 0 from J, leaving 13 bases between them. Germline V lookup: CDR1 MNHNS, CDR2 SASEGT. This CDR3 is CASSDPQVLSTDTQYF. CDR3 DNA: TGTGCCAGCAGTGATCCACAAGTCCTTAGCACAGATACGCAGTATTTT.

This clone has a count of ten or more. The chain carries TRBV6-5 and TRBJ2-5, with D tentatively TRBD1 or TRBD2 (6 bases each). Germline V CDR1 and CDR2: MNHEY, SVGAGI. This CDR3 is built from 18 residues. V lost 2 bases and J 2 bases, leaving 21 bases between the germline ends. The CDR3 protein is CASSYGGTTAPWQETQYF. The CDR3 DNA sequence: TGTGCCAGCAGTTACGGGGGGACAACAGCGCCGTGGCAAGAGACCCAGTACTTC.

The table lists this clone with many counts. V and J are TRBV5-1 and TRBJ1-2, with 7 bases aligning to TRBD1. From germline, CDR1 is SGHRS and CDR2 YFSETQ. The CDR3 is made up of 13 amino acids. Germline trimming cut 4 bases from V and 4 bases from J; bases unmatched to any gene: 4. The CDR3 reads CASSRDRAYGYTF. The CDR3 bases are TGCGCCAGCAGCCGCGACAGGGCCTATGGCTACACCTTC.

In its sample, this clone was seen many times. The V gene is TRBV24-1, the J gene TRBJ2-1, with D maybe TRBD1 (6 bases). Germline-derived CDR1 and CDR2 are KGHDR and SFDVKD. The CDR3 has 15 residues. Trimming removed 3 bases from V and 11 bases from J, with 19 bases in between. Here the CDR3 reads CATSDGTSHTMKQFF. In DNA form, the CDR3 reads TGTGCCACCAGTGATGGGACATCCCATACAATGAAGCAGTTCTTC.

This clone appeared a few times. It may be a read error: a sequence one base away is much more abundant. This chain links TRBV5-6 with TRBJ1-2; 9 nucleotides agree with TRBD1. The V and J ends lost 4 bases and 4 bases, in that order; junction bases with no gene match: 8. This CDR3 has 15 amino acids. Germline CDR1 reads SGHDT; CDR2 reads YYEEEE. The CDR3 DNA follows: TGTGCCAGCAGCGTACAGGGGGCGCGGGGCTATGGCTACACCTTC. This gives the protein CASSVQGARGYGYTF.

There are a few counts of this clone. V usage is TRBV19 and J usage is TRBJ1-6, with D unclear. Trimming removed 3 bases from V and 6 bases from J, with 12 bases in between. From germline, CDR1 is LNHDA and CDR2 SQIVND (reference sequence). This CDR3 comprises 15 residues. The CDR3 nucleotides are TGTGCCAGTAGTATTACGCCGGTTGCTAATTCACCCCTCCACTTT. It is translated as CASSITPVANSPLHF.

The chain recombines TRBV24-1 with TRBJ1-1, with D possibly being TRBD1 (6 bases). The CDR3 loop spans 15 amino acids. Trimming took 2 bases from V and 6 from J, leaving 15 bases between them. Germline CDR1 KGHDR, CDR2 SFDVKD. CDR3 DNA: TGTGCCACCAGTGATTCTCGAAAGGGGGAGGCTGAAGCTTTCTTT. This sequence encodes CATSDSRKGEAEAFF.

This clone was seen at least ten times. The chain links TRBV19 to TRBJ2-7, with D maybe TRBD1 (5 bases). The length of the CDR3 is 15 residues. The ends were cut back, 6 bases at V and 6 bases at J, with 21 bases in the middle. Germline V gives CDR1 LNHDA, CDR2 SQIVND (reference sequence). The CDR3 sequence is CASSTFVTDRSEQYF. The CDR3 DNA is TGTGCCAGTAGCACCTTCGTGACAGATAGGTCCGAGCAGTACTTC.

This clone was counted at least ten times. The chain has TRBV19 and TRBJ1-2; D might be TRBD1 (6 bases). The CDR3 runs to 13 residues. Germline V gene sequence: CDR1 LNHDA, CDR2 SQIVND (reference sequence). Trimming pared 3 bases from V and 2 bases from J, leaving 7 bases between. The DNA for the CDR3 is TGTGCCAGTAGTATGCAGGGGAACTATGGCTACACCTTC. Protein sequence: CASSMQGNYGYTF.

J is TRBJ1-2 and V is TRBV28; D ambiguous. V lost 7 bases and J 6 bases, leaving 18 bases between the germline ends. CDR3 length: 14 amino acids. CDR1 is MDHEN, CDR2 SYDVKM, per germline. CDR3 region: CASTPPGWVDGYTF. The CDR3 bases are TGTGCCAGCACGCCCCCTGGGTGGGTTGATGGCTACACCTTC.

This clone appeared many times. The rearrangement links TRBV19 to TRBJ1-5; D gene unclear. The CDR3 is made up of 12 amino acids. V was clipped by 9 bases and J by 0 bases, with 6 bases between them. The V gene's germline CDR1 is LNHDA and CDR2 SQIVND (reference sequence). CDR3 sequence reads: CARGDSNQPQHF. The CDR3, as DNA: TGTGCCAGGGGCGATAGCAATCAGCCCCAGCATTTT.

The chain recombines TRBV7-9 with TRBJ2-5; 11 bases align to TRBD2. TRBJ2-1 explains the end of the DNA better; the J call may be wrong. CDR3 length: 15 residues. In germline, CDR1 is SEHNR, CDR2 FQNEAQ (reference sequence). The CDR3 DNA follows: TGTGCCAGCAGCTCGACTAGCGGGATGGCCTATGAGCAGTTCTTC. Its protein product is CASSSTSGMAYEQFF.

The gene calls are TRBV9 and TRBJ1-3; no definite D call. Per the germline V gene, CDR1 is SGDLS and CDR2 is YYNGEE. CDR3 length: 16 amino acids. V lost 3 bases, J lost 0 bases, and 13 bases lay in between. In DNA, the CDR3 is TGTGCCAGCAGCGCCCTCCCCACGCCCTCTGGAAACACCATATATTTT. This translates into CASSALPTPSGNTIYF. The full variable domain, rest sourced from reference TRBV9 and TRBJ1-3, is DSGVTQTPKHLITATGQRVTLRCSPRSGDLSVYWYQQSLDQGLQFLIQYYNGEERAKGNILERFSAQQFPDLHSELNLSSLELGDSALYFCASSALPTPSGNTIYFGEGSWLTVV.

This clone has a count of ten or more. The chain is built from TRBV20-1 and TRBJ1-2, with a tentative D call TRBD1 (5 bases). V was pared by 5 bases and J by 8 bases, with 12 bases between. The CDR3 consists of 11 residues. In germline, CDR1 is DFQATT, CDR2 SNEGSKA (reference sequence). CDR3 nucleotide sequence: TGCAGTGCTCCCAGGGCGCGGGGCTACACCTTC. It codes for CSAPRARGYTF.

This clone showed up just once. The genes are TRBV9 and TRBJ1-3; D not resolved. Germline V CDR1 and CDR2: SGDLS, YYNGEE. V lost 4 bases and J 7 bases, leaving 12 bases between the germline ends. The CDR3 is 13 residues long. CDR3 nucleotides: TGTGCCAGCAGCCAAGATGGCAGGAACACCATATATTTT. Encoded protein: CASSQDGRNTIYF.

This clone has ten or more counts. The CDR3 spells CASSQGLVDETQYF. Written as DNA, the CDR3 is TGTGCCAGCAGCCAAGGACTAGTCGACGAGACCCAGTACTTC. V is TRBV3-1 and J is TRBJ2-5; TRBD2 might be the D (6 bases). V gave up 1 base and J gave up 5 bases, with 11 bases separating them. The germline gives CDR1 LGHDT, CDR2 YNNKEL (reference sequence). This CDR3 region has 14 residues.

The V call is TRBV20-1, the J call TRBJ2-3, with TRBD1 as a possible D gene (5 bases). The CDR3 is 12 amino acids. CDR1 and CDR2 from the germline V gene are DFQATT and SNEGSKA (reference sequence). The V end lost 5 bases, the J end lost 6 bases, and 12 bases lay between the germline ends. CDR3 in DNA: TGCAGTGCTCCAGGGTATTCGGATACGCAGTATTTT. Its protein product is CSAPGYSDTQYF.

This clone occurred a few times. The V gene is TRBV18, the J gene TRBJ1-2, with TRBD1 matching over 7 bases. Germline-derived CDR1 and CDR2 are KGHSH and LQKENI. This CDR3 region has 13 residues. CDR3 sequence reads: CGCSPTGWLGYTF. The CDR3 nucleotides read TGTGGGTGCTCACCGACAGGGTGGCTAGGCTACACCTTC.

This rearrangement joins TRBV18 to TRBJ1-2, with TRBD1 matching 9 bases. Germline values: CDR1 KGHSH, CDR2 LQKENI. With 3 bases clipped from V and 2 bases from J, the junction kept 4 bases outside the gene matches. This CDR3 region has 15 residues. The CDR3 loop reads CASSPVGTGNYGYTF. The CDR3 DNA reads as TGTGCCAGCTCACCCGTAGGGACAGGGAACTATGGCTACACCTTC. The variable domain in full, completed from reference TRBV18 and TRBJ1-2, reads NAGVMQNPRHLVRRRGQEARLRCSPMKGHSHVYWYRQLPEEGLKFMVYLQKENIIDESGMPKERFSAEFPKEGPSILRIQQVVRGDSAAYFCASSPVGTGNYGYTFGSGTRLTVV.

This clone showed up many times. The V and J genes are TRBV10-2 and TRBJ1-5; maybe TRBD1 (5 bases). This CDR3 is 16 amino acids long. V was trimmed by 0 bases and J by 4 bases, leaving 13 bases between them. Germline V gives CDR1 WSHSY, CDR2 SAAADI. Written as DNA, the CDR3 is TGCGCCAGCAGTGAGTCGAGGGGAACGGTTAATCAGCCCCAGCATTTT. Its protein product is CASSESRGTVNQPQHF.

This clone was recorded many times. The chain is built from TRBV6-1 and TRBJ1-1; unclear D gene. The germline V gene has CDR1 MNHNS and CDR2 SASEGT. The V and J ends lost 8 bases and 1 base respectively, with 8 bases between them. This CDR3 is 12 amino acids long. CDR3 nucleotides: TGTGCCAGCGCATGGGGGAACACTGAAGCTTTCTTT. This codes for CASAWGNTEAFF.

This clone was seen once. This chain links TRBV30 with TRBJ2-3; no definite D call. The V gene's germline CDR1 is GTSNPN and CDR2 SVGIG (reference sequence). V was trimmed by 3 bases and J by 0 bases, leaving 7 bases between them. This CDR3 comprises 13 residues. The CDR3 coding sequence is TGTGCCTGGAGAAGGGATAGCACAGATACGCAGTATTTT. This gives the protein CAWRRDSTDTQYF.